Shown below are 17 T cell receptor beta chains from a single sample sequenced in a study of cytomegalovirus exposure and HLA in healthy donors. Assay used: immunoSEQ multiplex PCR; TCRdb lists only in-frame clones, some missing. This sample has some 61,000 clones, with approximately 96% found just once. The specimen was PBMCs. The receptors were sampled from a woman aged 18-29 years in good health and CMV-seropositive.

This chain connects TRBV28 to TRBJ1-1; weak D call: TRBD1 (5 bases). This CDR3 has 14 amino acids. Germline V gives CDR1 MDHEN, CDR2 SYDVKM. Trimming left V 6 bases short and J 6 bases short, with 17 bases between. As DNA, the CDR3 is TGTGCCAGCAGCAGGGTTGCCCATGGGTCTGAAGCTTTCTTT. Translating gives CASSRVAHGSEAFF. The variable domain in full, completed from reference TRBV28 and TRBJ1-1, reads DVKVTQSSRYLVKRTGEKVFLECVQDMDHENMFWYRQDPGLGLRLIYFSYDVKMKEKGDIPEGYSVSREKKERFSLILESASTNQTSMYLCASSRVAHGSEAFFGQGTRLTVV.

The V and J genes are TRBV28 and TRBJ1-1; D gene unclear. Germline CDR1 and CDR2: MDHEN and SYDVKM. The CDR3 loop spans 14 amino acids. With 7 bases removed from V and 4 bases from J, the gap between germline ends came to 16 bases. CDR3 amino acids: CASTLRVGITEAFF. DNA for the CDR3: TGTGCCAGCACTCTTCGGGTCGGTATCACTGAAGCTTTCTTT.

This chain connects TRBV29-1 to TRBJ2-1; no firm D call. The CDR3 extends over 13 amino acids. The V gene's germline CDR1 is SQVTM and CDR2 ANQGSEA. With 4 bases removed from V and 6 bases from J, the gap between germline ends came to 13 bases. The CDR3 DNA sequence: TGCAGCGTTGTAATGCAGGTTATCAATGAGCAGTTCTTC. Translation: CSVVMQVINEQFF.

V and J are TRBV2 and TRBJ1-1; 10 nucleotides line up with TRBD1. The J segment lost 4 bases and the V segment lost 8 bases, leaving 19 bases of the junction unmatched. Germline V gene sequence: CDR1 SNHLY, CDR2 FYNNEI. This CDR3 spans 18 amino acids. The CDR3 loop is CASLGDRGGGLTGTEAFF. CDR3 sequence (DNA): TGTGCCAGCCTCGGGGACAGGGGAGGGGGGTTAACAGGCACTGAAGCTTTCTTT.

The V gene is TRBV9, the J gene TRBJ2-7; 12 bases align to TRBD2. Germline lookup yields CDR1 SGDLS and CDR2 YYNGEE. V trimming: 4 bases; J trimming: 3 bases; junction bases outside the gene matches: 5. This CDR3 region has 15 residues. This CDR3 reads CASSKTSGSNYEQYF. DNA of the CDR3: TGTGCCAGCAGCAAGACTAGCGGGAGTAACTACGAGCAGTACTTC.

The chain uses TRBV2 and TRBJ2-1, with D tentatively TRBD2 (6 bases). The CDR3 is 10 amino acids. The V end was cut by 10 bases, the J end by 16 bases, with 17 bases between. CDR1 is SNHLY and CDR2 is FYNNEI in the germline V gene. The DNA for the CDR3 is TGTGCCACTCAAGGTAGACTAGACTTCTTC. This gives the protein CATQGRLDFF.

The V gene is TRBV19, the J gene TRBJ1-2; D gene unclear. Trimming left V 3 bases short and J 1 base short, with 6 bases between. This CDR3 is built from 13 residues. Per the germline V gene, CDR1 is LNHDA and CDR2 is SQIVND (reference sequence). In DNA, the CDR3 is TGTGCCAGTAGTATTAGTGGTAACTATGGCTACACCTTC. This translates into CASSISGNYGYTF.

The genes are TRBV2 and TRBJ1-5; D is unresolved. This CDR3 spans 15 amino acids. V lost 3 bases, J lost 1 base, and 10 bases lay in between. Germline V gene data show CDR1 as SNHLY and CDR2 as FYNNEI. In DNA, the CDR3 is TGTGCCAGCAGTGATGATACCCTAAGCAATCAGCCCCAGCATTTT. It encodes CASSDDTLSNQPQHF. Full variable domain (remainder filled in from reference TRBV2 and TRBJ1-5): EPEVTQTPSHQVTQMGQEVILRCVPISNHLYFYWYRQILGQKVEFLVSFYNNEISEKSEIFDDQFSVERPDGSNFTLKIRSTKLEDSAMYFCASSDDTLSNQPQHFGDGTRLSIL.

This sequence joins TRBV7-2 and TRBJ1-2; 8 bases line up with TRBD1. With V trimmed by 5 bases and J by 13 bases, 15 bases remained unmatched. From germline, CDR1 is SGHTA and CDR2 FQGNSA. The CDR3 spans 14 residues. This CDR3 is CASSHPSQGATFTF. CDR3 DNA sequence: TGTGCCAGCAGCCATCCCAGTCAGGGGGCGACTTTCACCTTC. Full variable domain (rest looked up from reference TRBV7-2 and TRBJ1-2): GAGVSQSPSNKVTEKGKDVELRCDPISGHTALYWYRQSLGQGLEFLIYFQGNSAPDKSGLPSDRFSAERTGGSVSTLTIQRTQQEDSAVYLCASSHPSQGATFTFGSGTRLTVV.

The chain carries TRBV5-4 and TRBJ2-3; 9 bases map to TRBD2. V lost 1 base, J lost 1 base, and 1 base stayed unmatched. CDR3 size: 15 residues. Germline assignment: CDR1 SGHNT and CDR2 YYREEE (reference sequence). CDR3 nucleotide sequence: TGTGCCAGCAGCTTGTCTAGCGGGGGCACAGATACGCAGTATTTT. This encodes CASSLSSGGTDTQYF. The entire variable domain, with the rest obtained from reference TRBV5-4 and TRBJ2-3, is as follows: ETGVTQSPTHLIKTRGQQVTLRCSSQSGHNTVSWYQQALGQGPQFIFQYYREEENGRGNFPPRFSGLQFPNYSSELNVNALELDDSALYLCASSLSSGGTDTQYFGPGTRLTVL.

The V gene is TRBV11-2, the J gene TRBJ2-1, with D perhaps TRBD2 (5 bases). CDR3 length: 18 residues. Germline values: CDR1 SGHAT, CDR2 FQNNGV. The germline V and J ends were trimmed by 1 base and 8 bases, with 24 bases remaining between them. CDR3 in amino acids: CASSLVRQISGRKDEQFF. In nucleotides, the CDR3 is TGTGCCAGCAGCTTAGTGCGTCAGATTAGTGGGAGAAAGGATGAGCAGTTCTTC.

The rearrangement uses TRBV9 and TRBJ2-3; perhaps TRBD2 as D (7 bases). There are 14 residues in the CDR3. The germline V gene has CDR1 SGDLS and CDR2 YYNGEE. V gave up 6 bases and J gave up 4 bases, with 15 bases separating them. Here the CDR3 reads CASTGGRHADTQYF. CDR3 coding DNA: TGTGCCAGCACCGGGGGGCGGCACGCAGATACGCAGTATTTT. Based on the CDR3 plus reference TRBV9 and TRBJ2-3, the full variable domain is DSGVTQTPKHLITATGQRVTLRCSPRSGDLSVYWYQQSLDQGLQFLIQYYNGEERAKGNILERFSAQQFPDLHSELNLSSLELGDSALYFCASTGGRHADTQYFGPGTRLTVL.

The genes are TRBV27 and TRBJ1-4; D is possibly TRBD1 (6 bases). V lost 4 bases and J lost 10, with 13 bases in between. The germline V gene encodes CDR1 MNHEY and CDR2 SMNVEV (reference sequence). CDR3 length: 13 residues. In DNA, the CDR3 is TGTGCCAGCAGTTCACAGGGAAGGGTAAAACTGTTTTTT. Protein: CASSSQGRVKLFF.

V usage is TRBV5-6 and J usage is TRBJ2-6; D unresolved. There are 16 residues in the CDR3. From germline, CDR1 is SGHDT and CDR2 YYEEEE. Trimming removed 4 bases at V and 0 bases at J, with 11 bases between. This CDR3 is CASSSTFRSGANVLTF. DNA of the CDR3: TGTGCCAGCAGCAGCACTTTCCGCTCTGGGGCCAACGTCCTGACTTTC.

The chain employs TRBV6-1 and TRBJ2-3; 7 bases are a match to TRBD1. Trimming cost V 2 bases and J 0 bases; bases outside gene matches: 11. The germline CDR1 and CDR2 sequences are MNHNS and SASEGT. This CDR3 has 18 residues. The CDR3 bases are TGTGCCAGCAGTGAATCTGAGGGGGCTGCTTCTAGCACAGATACGCAGTATTTT. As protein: CASSESEGAASSTDTQYF.

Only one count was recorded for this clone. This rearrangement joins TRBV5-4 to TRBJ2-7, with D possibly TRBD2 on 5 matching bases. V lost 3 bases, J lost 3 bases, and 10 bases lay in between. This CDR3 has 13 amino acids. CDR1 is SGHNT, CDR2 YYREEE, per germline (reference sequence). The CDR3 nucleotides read TGTGCCAGCAGCTCTACTGGGAGCTACGAGCAGTACTTC. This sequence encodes CASSSTGSYEQYF.

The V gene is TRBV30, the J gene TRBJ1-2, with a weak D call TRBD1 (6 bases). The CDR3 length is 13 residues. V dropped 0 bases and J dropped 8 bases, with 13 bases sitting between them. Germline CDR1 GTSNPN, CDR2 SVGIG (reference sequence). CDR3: CAWSVAQRGGYTF. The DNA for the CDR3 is TGTGCCTGGAGTGTCGCCCAGAGGGGGGGCTACACCTTC.